The 15 T cell receptor beta chains listed next were all sequenced from one sample in a study of neurological immune-mediated disorders. Each CDR3 protein gets one entry after TCRdb re-called the 5' RACE reads with MiXCR. The data contain more than 40,000 distinct CDR3 sequences, around 1.9% of them singletons. Sequencing was carried out using PBMCs. These receptors were taken from a woman in her thirties or forties with multiple sclerosis.

This clonotype occurred many times. The rearrangement joins TRBV20-1 to TRBJ1-2, with 10 bases fitting TRBD1. This CDR3 contains 13 residues. Trimming cost V 3 bases and J 7 bases; bases outside gene matches: 5. The germline gives CDR1 DFQATT, CDR2 SNEGSKA (reference sequence). The CDR3 bases are TGCAGTGCTAGGGGGGGGACAGGGGCTGGCTACACCTTC. Amino acids: CSARGGTGAGYTF.

In its sample, this clonotype was seen many times. The chain couples TRBV12-3 or TRBV12-4 to TRBJ1-2, with D unclear. V lost 0 bases and J lost 7, with 3 bases in between. This CDR3 region has 11 residues. The CDR3 bases are TGTGCCAGCAGTTTAGCGCCTGGCTACACCTTC. It encodes CASSLAPGYTF.

This clonotype has ten or more counts. J is TRBJ2-1 and V is TRBV4-1; D gene ambiguous. The V end lost 0 bases, the J end lost 5 bases, and 8 bases lay between the germline ends. CDR1 MGHRA and CDR2 YSYEKL come from the germline V gene. The CDR3 has 14 amino acids. CDR3 nucleotides: TGCGCCAGCAGCCAAGACAAGGGTAACAATGAGCAGTTCTTC. It specifies CASSQDKGNNEQFF.

By frequency in the sample, this clonotype is medium-sized (0.01 to 0.1%). This chain uses TRBV7-3 with TRBJ1-1; no definite D call. The V end was cut by 2 bases, the J end by 5 bases, with 9 bases between. CDR3 length equals 13 residues. Germline V CDR1 and CDR2: SGHTA, FQGTGA. The CDR3 spells CASSLQTGTEAFF. The DNA of the CDR3 is TGTGCCAGCAGCTTACAGACGGGGACTGAAGCTTTCTTT. The variable domain in full, completed from reference TRBV7-3 and TRBJ1-1, reads GAGVSQTPSNKVTEKGKYVELRCDPISGHTALYWYRQSLGQGPEFLIYFQGTGAADDSGLPNDRFFAVRPEGSVSTLKIQRTERGDSAVYLCASSLQTGTEAFFGQGTRLTVV.

This clonotype was recorded many times. The V and J genes are TRBV11-3 and TRBJ2-1; D may correspond to TRBD1 or TRBD2 (6 bases each). The V end was cut by 5 bases, the J end by 7 bases, with 18 bases between. The CDR3 has 15 amino acids. The germline V gene has CDR1 SGHNT and CDR2 YENEEA. In DNA, the CDR3 is TGTGCCAGCAGCCGATTGGGGGGCCAAAGGAATGAGCAGTTCTTC. Translating gives CASSRLGGQRNEQFF. The variable domain in full, completed from reference TRBV11-3 and TRBJ2-1, reads EAGVVQSPRYKIIEKKQPVAFWCNPISGHNTLYWYLQNLGQGPELLIRYENEEAVDDSQLPKDRFSAERLKGVDSTLKIQPAELGDSAVYLCASSRLGGQRNEQFFGPGTRLTVL.

This clonotype was counted ten times or more. As DNA, the CDR3 is TGTGCCAGCAGAGCTAGCGGGGAGGATGAGCAGTTCTTC. Amino acid sequence: CASRASGEDEQFF. The V gene is TRBV9, the J gene TRBJ2-1, with 9 positions matching TRBD2. The CDR3 runs 13 residues. The germline gives CDR1 SGDLS, CDR2 YYNGEE. The J segment lost 8 bases and the V segment lost 5 bases, leaving 5 bases of the junction unmatched.

At least ten counts were recorded for this clonotype. The rearrangement joins TRBV12-3 or TRBV12-4 to TRBJ1-5; 7 nucleotides line up with TRBD1. This CDR3 comprises 14 residues. V shed 6 bases, J shed 5 bases, and the junction held 7 bases outside the gene matches. CDR3 region: CASSTDRVDQPQHF. CDR3 coding DNA: TGTGCCAGCAGCACCGACAGGGTAGATCAGCCCCAGCATTTT.

This clonotype was seen many times. The rearrangement joins TRBV20-1 to TRBJ2-1; possibly TRBD1 or TRBD2 for D (6 bases each). Germline V gives CDR1 DFQATT, CDR2 SNEGSKA (reference sequence). CDR3 length: 11 residues. CDR3 bases: TGCAGCAACGAAGGGGGGTATGAGCAGTTCTTC. Translation gives CSNEGGYEQFF.

This clonotype appeared a few times. The rearrangement links TRBV18 to TRBJ2-7; no clear D. V was cut by 1 base and J by 7 bases, with 8 bases left in between. The CDR3 loop spans 12 amino acids. Looked up from germline, CDR1 is KGHSH and CDR2 is LQKENI. For the CDR3, the DNA is TGTGCCAGCTCACCACGGGCGCGAGAGCAGTACTTC. It codes for CASSPRAREQYF.

This clonotype was found many times. The chain is built from TRBV6-5 and TRBJ1-4; D uncertain. Germline assignment: CDR1 MNHEY and CDR2 SVGAGI. The CDR3 runs to 14 residues. V lost 4 bases and J lost 6, with 12 bases in between. The CDR3 DNA follows: TGTGCCAGCAGTTCGGGAGAGGACGATGAAAAACTGTTTTTT. Translating gives CASSSGEDDEKLFF.

In this sample, this clonotype turned up many times. The CDR3 DNA reads as TGTGCCAAAACGGCGACAGCTGACGCGGCTTTCTTT. It translates to CAKTATADAAFF. The genes are TRBV2 and TRBJ1-1; perhaps TRBD1 as D (5 bases). V lost 10 bases, J lost 11 bases, and 20 bases lay in between. Looked up from germline, CDR1 is SNHLY and CDR2 is FYNNEI. CDR3 length: 12 residues.

This clonotype was detected many times. At one end the junction does not follow the germline gene, possibly because of a read error. The chain uses TRBV10-3 and TRBJ2-3; D is ambiguous. Germline CDR1 ENHRY, CDR2 SYGVKD. CDR3 length equals 14 residues. CDR3 protein: CTISERVPTDTQYF. The CDR3 bases are TGTACCATCAGTGAGAGAGTTCCCACAGATACGCAGTATTTT.

This clonotype has a count of ten or more. This rearrangement joins TRBV10-1 to TRBJ2-5; TRBD2 is a possible D gene (6 bases). Trimming stripped 0 bases from V and 5 bases from J, with 13 bases between. The CDR3 covers 15 residues. Per the germline V gene, CDR1 is WNHNN and CDR2 is SYGVQD (reference sequence). The CDR3 DNA is TGCGCCAGCAGTGAGTCTGGGGGAGGTAGGGAGACCCAGTACTTC. Protein sequence: CASSESGGGRETQYF.

This clonotype was counted ten times or more. V gene TRBV5-1 combines with J gene TRBJ2-2; D may match TRBD1 or TRBD2 (6 bases each). Germline CDR1 and CDR2: SGHRS and YFSETQ. V lost 1 base and J lost 5, with 15 bases in between. The CDR3 runs 16 residues. The CDR3 region has the DNA TGCGCCAGCAGCTTGCCGTCGGGGGCTGGTACCGGGGAGCTGTTTTTT. As protein: CASSLPSGAGTGELFF. The full variable domain, its missing parts supplied by reference TRBV5-1 and TRBJ2-2, is KAGVTQTPRYLIKTRGQQVTLSCSPISGHRSVSWYQQTPGQGLQFLFEYFSETQRNKGNFPGRFSGRQFSNSRSEMNVSTLELGDSALYLCASSLPSGAGTGELFFGEGSRLTVL.

This clonotype showed up many times. V is TRBV6-2 or TRBV6-3 and J is TRBJ2-3; 9 bases agree with TRBD2. J lost 0 bases, V lost 6 bases, and 7 bases had no gene match. The CDR3 has 16 residues. Per germline, CDR1 MNHEY and CDR2 SVGEGT. CDR3 nucleotides: TGTGCCAGCAGCTCGCTAGCGGGATATAGCACAGATACGCAGTATTTT. This gives the protein CASSSLAGYSTDTQYF.